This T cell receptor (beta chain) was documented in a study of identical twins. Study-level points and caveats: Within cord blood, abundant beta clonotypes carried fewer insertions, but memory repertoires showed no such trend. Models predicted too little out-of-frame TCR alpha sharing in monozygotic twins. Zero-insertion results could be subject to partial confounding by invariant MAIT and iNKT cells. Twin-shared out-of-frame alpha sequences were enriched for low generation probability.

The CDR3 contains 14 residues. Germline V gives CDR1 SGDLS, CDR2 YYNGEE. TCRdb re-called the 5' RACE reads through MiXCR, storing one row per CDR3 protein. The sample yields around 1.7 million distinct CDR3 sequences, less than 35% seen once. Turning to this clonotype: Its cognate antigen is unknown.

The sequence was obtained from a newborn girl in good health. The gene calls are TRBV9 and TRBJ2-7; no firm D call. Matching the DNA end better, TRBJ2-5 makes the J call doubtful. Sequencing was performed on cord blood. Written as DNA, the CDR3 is TGTGCCAGCAGCGTAGGACCGCAACAAGAGACCCAGTACTTC. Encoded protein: CASSVGPQQETQYF.